This T cell receptor beta chain is drawn from a study of beta chain features in type 1 diabetes. Study overall: Sorted cell examination encompassed about 110 million cells across all samples.

The investigators reverse transcribed all of the isolated RNA, so they sequenced expressed TCRB transcripts. Generated by immunoSEQ multiplex PCR, the TCRdb table keeps only in-frame clones and is missing some. The table has 130,000 or so clones, 7% to 10% seen once. Regarding this clone: No antigen is known for it.

Trimming shortened V by 2 bases and J by 5 bases, and 12 bases separated the two germline ends. CDR3 size: 14 residues. Germline V gene data show CDR1 as LGHNA and CDR2 as YNFKEQ. The study, taken as a whole, reports: Type 1 diabetes patients had TCRB CDR3s that were shorter (moderately but significantly so) in all four CD4+ subsets.

The chain combines TRBV4-2 with TRBJ1-2; perhaps TRBD1 as D (6 bases). Input material: central memory CD4+ T cells from blood. The TCR comes from a man between 25 and 39 years old with type 1 diabetes. CDR3 region: CASSQLGAQYGYTF. CDR3 nucleotides: TGTGCCAGCAGCCAACTGGGGGCGCAGTATGGCTACACCTTC.